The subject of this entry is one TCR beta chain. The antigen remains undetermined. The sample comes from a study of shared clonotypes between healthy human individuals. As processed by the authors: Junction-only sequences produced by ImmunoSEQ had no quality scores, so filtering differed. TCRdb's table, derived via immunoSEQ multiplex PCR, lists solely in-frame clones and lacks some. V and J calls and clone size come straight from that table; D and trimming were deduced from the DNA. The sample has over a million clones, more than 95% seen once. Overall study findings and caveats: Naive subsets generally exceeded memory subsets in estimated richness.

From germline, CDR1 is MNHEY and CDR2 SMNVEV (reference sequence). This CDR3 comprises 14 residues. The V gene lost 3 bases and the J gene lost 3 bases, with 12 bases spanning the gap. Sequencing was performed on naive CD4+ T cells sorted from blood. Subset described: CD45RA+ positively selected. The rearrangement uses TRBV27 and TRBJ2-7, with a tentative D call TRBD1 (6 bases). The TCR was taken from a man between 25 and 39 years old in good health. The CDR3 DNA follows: TGTGCCAGCAGTTTGAAGGGGGATGGCTACGAGCAGTACTTC. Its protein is CASSLKGDGYEQYF.